A single sample is the source of the 6 T cell receptor beta chains below, sequenced in a study of CD8+CD57+ T cells in acquired aplastic anemia. Patients picked for sequencing had shown CD8+CD57+ cell expansion detected by flow cytometry. The study profiled TCR beta VDJ and CDR3 using genomic DNA as template. TCRdb independently ran MiXCR on the reads; one entry per CDR3 protein. The data contain about 160,000 distinct CDR3 sequences, less than 60% of them singletons. Sequencing input: sorted CD4+, CD8+, or CD8+CD57+ T cells (not recorded which) from PBMCs. These receptor sequences come from a human donor with aplastic anemia.

This chain uses TRBV19 with TRBJ1-5; 9 positions agree with TRBD1. Germline assignment: CDR1 LNHDA and CDR2 SQIVND (reference sequence). This CDR3 is built from 13 residues. The V gene end was trimmed by 7 bases and the J gene end by 15 bases; junction bases not matched to a gene: 13. CDR3 DNA sequence: TGTGCCAGTAAGGGACAGGGCAATCAGCCTCGGCATTTT. Translation: CASKGQGNQPRHF.

The rearrangement uses TRBV20-1 and TRBJ2-7, with D maybe TRBD2 (6 bases). Germline V CDR1 and CDR2: DFQATT, SNEGSKA (reference sequence). V was shortened by 6 bases and J by 2 bases, with 17 bases between the two germline ends. This CDR3 has 14 amino acids. CDR3 DNA sequence: TGCAGTGCGCGGAAGGAGGGCCCAGCCTACGAGCAGTACTTC. This encodes CSARKEGPAYEQYF.

The CDR3 reads CASSVETDTIYF. CDR3 bases: TGTGCCAGCAGCGTAGAGACGGACACCATATATTTT. J is TRBJ1-3 and V is TRBV9; D gene ambiguous. Germline CDR1 and CDR2: SGDLS and YYNGEE. The CDR3 is 12 amino acids. The germline V and J ends were trimmed by 0 bases and 8 bases, with 6 bases remaining between them.

This clonotype has at least ten counts. The chain uses TRBV18 and TRBJ2-7, with a possible D match to TRBD2 (6 bases). The CDR3 contains 13 residues. V lost 6 bases and J lost 1, with 10 bases in between. CDR1 and CDR2 (germline): KGHSH, LQKENI. DNA for the CDR3: TGTGCCAGCTCTCCAGGAGGGTCCTACGAGCAGTACTTC. Protein product: CASSPGGSYEQYF.

This clonotype turned up a few times. The chain couples TRBV11-1 to TRBJ2-3, with D perhaps assigned TRBD1 or TRBD2 (7 bases each). CDR1 is SGHAT, CDR2 FQDESV, per germline (reference sequence). Trimming removed 5 bases from V and 4 bases from J, with 19 bases in between. The length of the CDR3 is 16 residues. In nucleotides, the CDR3 is TGTGCCAGCAGCGTGACGATGACAGGGAGGGCAGATACGCAGTATTTT. Translating gives CASSVTMTGRADTQYF.

This clonotype has at least ten counts. The chain uses TRBV19 and TRBJ2-5; D uncertain. V was cut by 2 bases and J by 5 bases, with 12 bases left in between. The germline CDR1 and CDR2 sequences are LNHDA and SQIVND (reference sequence). The CDR3 covers 14 residues. CDR3 loop: CASSILGGRETQYF. The CDR3 DNA sequence: TGTGCCAGTAGTATATTGGGCGGACGGGAGACCCAGTACTTC.